The sequence of this T cell receptor beta chain was determined in a study of T cell responses to AZD1222 COVID-19 vaccine. General observations from the study: Unmutated variant regions reportedly attract nearly half of all spike-specific TCRs. Seropositive at baseline were only six or seven AZD1222 recipients.

In the case of this clone: Its specificity is not known.

Clones were read by immunoSEQ multiplex PCR, and TCRdb kept only the in-frame ones, dropping some. The sample lists 130,000 to 150,000 clones, about 90% occurring once. CDR1 is SNHLY and CDR2 is FYNNEI in the germline V gene. Germline trimming cut 7 bases from V and 3 bases from J; bases unmatched to any gene: 11. The CDR3 consists of 15 residues. This receptor was taken from an adult in good health. The V gene is TRBV2, the J gene TRBJ1-1, with 7 bases fitting TRBD1. The sequences come from peripheral blood, collected on day 0 of AZD1222 vaccination. The CDR3 DNA reads as TGTGCCAGCACCCGGGTGACAGGGATCGACACTGAAGCTTTCTTT. Its translation is CASTRVTGIDTEAFF.